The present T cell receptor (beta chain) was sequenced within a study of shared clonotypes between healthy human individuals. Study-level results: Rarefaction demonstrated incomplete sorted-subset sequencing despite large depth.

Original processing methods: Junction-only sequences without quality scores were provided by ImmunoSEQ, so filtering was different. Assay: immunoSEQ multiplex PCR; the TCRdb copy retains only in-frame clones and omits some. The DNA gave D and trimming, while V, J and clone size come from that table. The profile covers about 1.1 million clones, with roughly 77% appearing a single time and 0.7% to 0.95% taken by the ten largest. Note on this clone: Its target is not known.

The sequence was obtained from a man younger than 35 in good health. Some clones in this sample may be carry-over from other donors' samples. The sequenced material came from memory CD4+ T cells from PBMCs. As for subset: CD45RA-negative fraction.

This chain's CDR3 is CATTPIGGQGFPNEQFF. In DNA form, the CDR3 reads TGTGCCACCACCCCAATCGGGGGGCAGGGGTTCCCCAATGAGCAGTTCTTC. The rearrangement joins TRBV15 to TRBJ2-1, with a possible D match to TRBD2 (7 bases). Germline CDR1 reads LNHNV; CDR2 reads YYDKDF (reference sequence). Trimming stripped 7 bases from V and 6 bases from J, with 25 bases between. CDR3 length: 17 amino acids.